The 2 T cell receptor beta chains reported below all come from one sample, sequenced in a study of blood T cell repertoires in COVID-19. Profiling relied on immunoSEQ multiplex PCR, and the TCRdb table lists in-frame clones only, not all of them. The sample lists over 60,000 clones, 82% occurring once. The sample consisted of peripheral blood. Receptors were obtained from a human donor in a cohort sampled during active COVID-19.

The chain couples TRBV7-9 to TRBJ1-2, with 7 nucleotides matching TRBD1. Germline CDR1 reads SEHNR; CDR2 reads FQNEAQ (reference sequence). The CDR3 spans 15 residues. The J segment lost 2 bases and the V segment lost 5 bases, leaving 8 bases of the junction unmatched. The CDR3, as DNA: TGTGCCAGCAGCCGACACGGACAGGTCAACTATGGCTACACCTTC. Protein sequence: CASSRHGQVNYGYTF.

This chain links TRBV11-1 with TRBJ1-1; weak D call: TRBD1 (6 bases). The CDR3 contains 15 residues. Between the trimmed V and J ends, which lost 5 bases and 2 bases, there was a span of 15 bases. Germline V gene lookup returns CDR1 SGHAT and CDR2 FQDESV (reference sequence). CDR3 loop: CASSPMGAVNTEAFF. The CDR3 region has the DNA TGTGCCAGCAGCCCTATGGGGGCCGTTAACACTGAAGCTTTCTTT.